The next 28 T cell receptor beta chains were all read from a single sample in a study of cytomegalovirus exposure and HLA in healthy donors. This PCR relied on a set of 60 Vbeta primers and 13 Jbeta primers. Sequenced by immunoSEQ multiplex PCR; TCRdb stores in-frame clones only, minus some. The table includes 200,000 to 250,000 clones, around 83% detected once. Sequences were obtained from PBMCs. These receptors came from a woman between 40 and 55 years old in good health and CMV-seronegative.

J is TRBJ2-7 and V is TRBV9; 7 bases map to TRBD2. CDR3 length: 13 residues. CDR1 and CDR2 (germline): SGDLS, YYNGEE. The J segment lost 5 bases and the V segment lost 0 bases, leaving 2 bases of the junction unmatched. The CDR3 DNA follows: TGTGCCAGCAGCGTAGCGGGAGGAGACGAGCAGTACTTC. This encodes CASSVAGGDEQYF.

This clone was found once. V gene TRBV27 combines with J gene TRBJ1-5, with D unresolved. The germline V gene encodes CDR1 MNHEY and CDR2 SMNVEV (reference sequence). The V end lost 3 bases, the J end lost 6 bases, and 6 bases lay between the germline ends. The CDR3 is made up of 12 amino acids. The CDR3 DNA follows: TGTGCCAGCAGTTTGCGTGGTCAGCCCCAGCATTTT. Its protein is CASSLRGQPQHF.

This clone has just a few counts. The chain has TRBV9 and TRBJ2-2; the D gene is possibly TRBD2 (5 bases). The CDR3 is made up of 13 amino acids. Germline V CDR1 and CDR2: SGDLS, YYNGEE. V lost 0 bases and J lost 8, with 8 bases in between. The CDR3 region has the DNA TGTGCCAGCAGCGTAGGAGGGCCGGGGGAGCTGTTTTTT. Amino acids: CASSVGGPGELFF.

V and J are TRBV5-4 and TRBJ2-3, with 15 bases aligning to TRBD2. Per the germline V gene, CDR1 is SGHNT and CDR2 is YYREEE (reference sequence). V gave up 2 bases and J gave up 2 bases; unmatched junction bases: 6. This CDR3 has 18 amino acids. CDR3 region: CASSFQGLAGGATDTQYF. CDR3 nucleotide sequence: TGTGCCAGCAGCTTCCAAGGACTAGCGGGGGGGGCCACAGATACGCAGTATTTT.

The V call is TRBV27, the J call TRBJ1-5; 7 bases fit TRBD1. The ends lost 6 bases at V and 7 bases at J; junction bases unmatched: 6. The CDR3 is 13 residues long. Germline CDR1 and CDR2: MNHEY and SMNVEV (reference sequence). The CDR3 nucleotides read TGTGCCAGCAGCCCAGGGGGTTGGCAGCCCCAGCATTTT. Encoded protein: CASSPGGWQPQHF.

This clone has just one count. The chain carries TRBV6-9 and TRBJ2-7; the match to TRBD1 covers 11 bases. This CDR3 is built from 16 residues. Unmatched junction bases numbered 13, after V lost 6 bases and J lost 6 bases. In germline, CDR1 is MNHGY, CDR2 SVAAGI. For the CDR3, the DNA is TGTGCCAGCAGCGTTAGGACAGGGGGCGGATTGGGCGAGCAGTACTTC. Residues: CASSVRTGGGLGEQYF.

This clone was seen a handful of times. The V call is TRBV5-1, the J call TRBJ2-1, with 7 bases lining up with TRBD1. Germline loops: CDR1 SGHRS, CDR2 YFSETQ. CDR3 length: 14 residues. The V gene end was trimmed by 4 bases and the J gene end by 4 bases; junction bases not matched to a gene: 5. The chain's CDR3 is CASSLMTGYNEQFF. Written as DNA, the CDR3 is TGCGCCAGCAGCCTAATGACAGGGTACAATGAGCAGTTCTTC.

This chain connects TRBV28 to TRBJ1-3, with D hard to call. The V gene's germline CDR1 is MDHEN and CDR2 SYDVKM. With 4 bases removed from V and 2 bases from J, the gap between germline ends came to 12 bases. The CDR3 has 15 residues. CDR3 sequence (DNA): TGTGCCAGCAGTTCCTACGCCGAAACTGGAAACACCATATATTTT. Amino acid sequence: CASSSYAETGNTIYF.

The chain uses TRBV2 and TRBJ1-1, with D perhaps matching TRBD1 (5 bases). V was trimmed by 7 bases and J by 2 bases, leaving 14 bases between them. The CDR3 totals 14 residues. Per the germline V gene, CDR1 is SNHLY and CDR2 is FYNNEI. The CDR3 here is CASNLGEVNTEAFF. Here the CDR3 DNA reads TGTGCCAGCAACCTGGGGGAGGTTAACACTGAAGCTTTCTTT.

The V gene is TRBV6-6, the J gene TRBJ1-2; 7 bases fit TRBD1. The CDR3 contains 14 residues. CDR1 and CDR2 from the germline V gene are MNHNY and SVGAGI (reference sequence). Trimming cost V 5 bases and J 4 bases; bases outside gene matches: 7. DNA for the CDR3: TGTGCCAGCAGTCCCGGGACAGCCATCTATGGCTACACCTTC. Encoded protein: CASSPGTAIYGYTF.

The table lists this clone with a count of one. The V gene is TRBV10-3, the J gene TRBJ1-1; D not resolved. The CDR3 totals 13 residues. Trimming left V 11 bases short and J 1 base short, with 14 bases between. Germline V gene lookup returns CDR1 ENHRY and CDR2 SYGVKD. As DNA, the CDR3 is TGTGCCTCCAAAACGTCAGGGAACACTGAAGCTTTCTTT. It specifies CASKTSGNTEAFF.

The CDR3 spells CAWNTRRSPNEKLFF. The CDR3 region has the DNA TGTGCCTGGAACACACGCAGGTCCCCTAATGAAAAACTGTTTTTT. This rearrangement joins TRBV30 to TRBJ1-4; D gene ambiguous. Germline V gene sequence: CDR1 GTSNPN, CDR2 SVGIG (reference sequence). CDR3 size: 15 residues. V was cut by 4 bases and J by 3 bases, with 15 bases left in between. Looking up the rest from reference TRBV30 and TRBJ1-4 gives the full variable domain: SQTIHQWPATLVQPVGSPLSLECTVEGTSNPNLYWYRQAAGRGLQLLFYSVGIGQISSEVPQNLSASRPQDRQFILSSKKLLLSDSGFYLCAWNTRRSPNEKLFFGSGTQLSVL.

This clone was observed a handful of times. The chain has TRBV5-6 and TRBJ2-7; tentatively, D is TRBD1 (6 bases). This CDR3 contains 13 residues. V lost 4 bases and J 3 bases, leaving 11 bases between the germline ends. Germline V lookup: CDR1 SGHDT, CDR2 YYEEEE. CDR3 coding DNA: TGTGCCAGCAGCATGAGGACAGTCTACGAGCAGTACTTC. Translation gives CASSMRTVYEQYF.

J is TRBJ2-7 and V is TRBV6-5, with D tentatively TRBD2 (5 bases). Germline values: CDR1 MNHEY, CDR2 SVGAGI. V was clipped by 2 bases and J by 3 bases, with 5 bases between them. This CDR3 spans 12 amino acids. The CDR3 loop is CASSYEGYEQYF. For the CDR3, the DNA is TGTGCCAGCAGTTACGAGGGCTACGAGCAGTACTTC.

The chain has TRBV5-1 and TRBJ2-6, with D unresolved. This CDR3 is 14 amino acids long. CDR1 and CDR2 (germline): SGHRS, YFSETQ. V lost 4 bases and J 2 bases, leaving 7 bases between the germline ends. CDR3 protein: CASSGFAGANVLTF. The CDR3 DNA sequence: TGCGCCAGCAGCGGCTTTGCTGGGGCCAACGTCCTGACTTTC.

The genes are TRBV6-1 and TRBJ2-5; possibly TRBD1 for D (6 bases). CDR1 MNHNS and CDR2 SASEGT come from the germline V gene. The CDR3 consists of 14 residues. Trimming removed 3 bases from V and 3 bases from J, with 11 bases in between. The chain's CDR3 is CASSDADREETQYF. The CDR3 nucleotides read TGTGCCAGCAGTGACGCGGACAGAGAAGAGACCCAGTACTTC.

The V gene is TRBV7-2, the J gene TRBJ1-2; 9 bases match TRBD1. From germline, CDR1 is SGHTA and CDR2 FQGNSA. CDR3 size: 16 residues. The V gene end was trimmed by 1 base and the J gene end by 8 bases; junction bases not matched to a gene: 11. The CDR3 region is CASSLVPGTGIGGYTF. The CDR3 DNA reads TGTGCCAGCAGCTTAGTACCCGGGACAGGGATTGGCGGCTACACCTTC.

The rearrangement joins TRBV9 to TRBJ2-1; tentative D call: TRBD2 (5 bases). This CDR3 region has 15 residues. Per germline, CDR1 SGDLS and CDR2 YYNGEE. V was pared by 2 bases and J by 0 bases, with 9 bases between. CDR3 nucleotides: TGTGCCAGCAGCGTCAGCGGATTCTCCTACAATGAGCAGTTCTTC. Translated: CASSVSGFSYNEQFF.

The chain employs TRBV29-1 and TRBJ1-2, with a tentative D call TRBD1 (5 bases). Deletions cut 7 bases from V and 3 bases from J, with 9 bases between. The CDR3 is 11 amino acids. CDR1 is SQVTM and CDR2 is ANQGSEA in the germline V gene. Here the CDR3 reads CSGGEHYGYTF. In nucleotides, the CDR3 is TGCAGCGGGGGCGAGCACTATGGCTACACCTTC.

This chain joins TRBV7-2 and TRBJ2-1; 9 nucleotides align to TRBD2. This CDR3 contains 16 residues. Germline V gene sequence: CDR1 SGHTA, CDR2 FQGNSA. Trimming cost V 6 bases and J 8 bases; bases outside gene matches: 14. The CDR3 DNA reads TGTGCCAGCAGTCTAGTCCCGGGACTAGCTTCGTATGAGCAGTTCTTC. It specifies CASSLVPGLASYEQFF.

The CDR3 protein is CASSIFGNEQFF. As DNA, the CDR3 is TGTGCCAGTAGTATTTTCGGCAATGAGCAGTTCTTC. The V and J genes are TRBV19 and TRBJ2-1; no firm D call. This CDR3 is 12 amino acids long. Germline-derived CDR1 and CDR2 are LNHDA and SQIVND (reference sequence). Between the trimmed V and J ends, which lost 3 bases and 6 bases, there was a span of 6 bases.

V usage is TRBV28 and J usage is TRBJ2-1; no clear D gene. The germline V gene has CDR1 MDHEN and CDR2 SYDVKM. The CDR3 extends over 14 amino acids. The V gene lost 3 bases and the J gene lost 9 bases, with 15 bases spanning the gap. In nucleotides, the CDR3 is TGTGCCAGCAGTTTCTCGGCTAGTTATTCTGAGCAGTTCTTC. Its translation is CASSFSASYSEQFF.

The V gene is TRBV19, the J gene TRBJ2-7; 9 bases line up with TRBD2. The CDR3 runs to 15 residues. The germline CDR1 and CDR2 sequences are LNHDA and SQIVND (reference sequence). The junction had 6 bases not matched to a gene; V was cut back by 6 bases and J by 0 bases. The CDR3 DNA is TGTGCCAGTAGGCAAGCGGGAGGAAGCTCCTACGAGCAGTACTTC. It specifies CASRQAGGSSYEQYF.

The chain employs TRBV5-1 and TRBJ2-1, with a possible D match to TRBD2 (5 bases). Germline CDR1 and CDR2: SGHRS and YFSETQ. The CDR3 spans 14 residues. Trimming shortened V by 0 bases and J by 6 bases, and 10 bases separated the two germline ends. CDR3 protein: CASSLDLAVNEQFF. CDR3 coding DNA: TGCGCCAGCAGCTTGGACCTAGCTGTCAATGAGCAGTTCTTC.

The V call is TRBV2, the J call TRBJ2-1; D is unresolved. CDR3 length equals 14 residues. V dropped 7 bases and J dropped 1 base, with 11 bases sitting between them. Germline lookup yields CDR1 SNHLY and CDR2 FYNNEI. As DNA, the CDR3 is TGTGCCAGCATGGCGACTGGATCCTACAATGAGCAGTTCTTC. This encodes CASMATGSYNEQFF. The full variable domain, in which reference TRBV2 and TRBJ2-1 provide the parts outside the CDR3, is EPEVTQTPSHQVTQMGQEVILRCVPISNHLYFYWYRQILGQKVEFLVSFYNNEISEKSEIFDDQFSVERPDGSNFTLKIRSTKLEDSAMYFCASMATGSYNEQFFGPGTRLTVL.

The chain couples TRBV11-2 to TRBJ1-2, with D tentatively TRBD1 (6 bases). The V end was cut by 7 bases, the J end by 7 bases, with 22 bases between. The CDR3 sequence is 15 residues long. Per the germline V gene, CDR1 is SGHAT and CDR2 is FQNNGV. The CDR3 loop is CASTETGHPWGGYTF. In DNA, the CDR3 is TGTGCCAGCACGGAGACAGGCCATCCTTGGGGTGGCTACACCTTC.

This clone came up a few times. The V gene is TRBV30, the J gene TRBJ2-1; 9 bases are shared with TRBD2. With V trimmed by 5 bases and J by 3 bases, 8 bases remained unmatched. The CDR3 spans 15 residues. Germline CDR1 GTSNPN, CDR2 SVGIG (reference sequence). The CDR3 spells CAWGTGTSIYNEQFF. The CDR3 bases are TGTGCCTGGGGAACCGGGACTAGCATCTACAATGAGCAGTTCTTC.

The chain carries TRBV28 and TRBJ1-2; 7 nucleotides align to TRBD1. This CDR3 comprises 12 residues. Looked up from germline, CDR1 is MDHEN and CDR2 is SYDVKM. Losses at the gene ends were 8 bases for V and 6 bases for J; bases not matched to a gene: 6. DNA for the CDR3: TGTGCCAGCTACAGGGGCGAAAATGGCTACACCTTC. As protein: CASYRGENGYTF.